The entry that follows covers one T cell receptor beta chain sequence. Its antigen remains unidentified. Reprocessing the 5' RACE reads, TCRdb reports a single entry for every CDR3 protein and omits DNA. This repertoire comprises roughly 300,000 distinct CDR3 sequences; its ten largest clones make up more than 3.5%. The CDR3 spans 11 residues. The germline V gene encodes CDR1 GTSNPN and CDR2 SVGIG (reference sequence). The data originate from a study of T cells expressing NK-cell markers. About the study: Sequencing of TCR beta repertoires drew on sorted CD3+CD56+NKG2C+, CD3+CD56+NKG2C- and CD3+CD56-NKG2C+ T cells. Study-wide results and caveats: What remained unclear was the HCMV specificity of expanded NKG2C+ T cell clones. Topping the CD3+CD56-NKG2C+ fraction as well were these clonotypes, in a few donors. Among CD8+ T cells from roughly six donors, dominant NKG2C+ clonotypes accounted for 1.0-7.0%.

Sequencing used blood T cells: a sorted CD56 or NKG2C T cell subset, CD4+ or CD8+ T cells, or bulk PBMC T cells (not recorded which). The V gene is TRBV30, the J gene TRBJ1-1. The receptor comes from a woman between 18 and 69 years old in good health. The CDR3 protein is CAWIRNTEAFF. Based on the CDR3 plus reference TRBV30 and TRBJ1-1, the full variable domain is SQTIHQWPATLVQPVGSPLSLECTVEGTSNPNLYWYRQAAGRGLQLLFYSVGIGQISSEVPQNLSASRPQDRQFILSSKKLLLSDSGFYLCAWIRNTEAFFGQGTRLTVV.